The 12 T cell receptor beta chains reported below all come from one sample, sequenced in a study of blood T cell repertoires in COVID-19. TCRdb keeps only in-frame clones here, not all; method: immunoSEQ multiplex PCR. The sample lists 150,000 or so clones; 70% to 85% were seen once. The source material was PBMCs or T cells enriched from blood (not recorded which). Receptors were obtained from a man aged 45-65 years who had recovered from COVID-19.

This clone was detected only a few times. The chain recombines TRBV5-6 with TRBJ1-5; 9 bases agree with TRBD1. From germline, CDR1 is SGHDT and CDR2 YYEEEE. With V trimmed by 4 bases and J by 6 bases, 8 bases remained unmatched. The CDR3 extends over 15 amino acids. CDR3 in DNA: TGTGCCAGCAGCCGCCGGGACAGGGTAGGTCAGCCCCAGCATTTT. It encodes CASSRRDRVGQPQHF. The full variable domain, rest sourced from reference TRBV5-6 and TRBJ1-5, is DAGVTQSPTHLIKTRGQQVTLRCSPKSGHDTVSWYQQALGQGPQFIFQYYEEEERQRGNFPDRFSGHQFPNYSSELNVNALLLGDSALYLCASSRRDRVGQPQHFGDGTRLSIL.

This chain uses TRBV7-9 with TRBJ2-5, with TRBD1 as a possible D gene (7 bases). Trimming took 5 bases from V and 4 from J, leaving 14 bases between them. Germline lookup yields CDR1 SEHNR and CDR2 FQNEAQ (reference sequence). The CDR3 has 14 residues. The CDR3 coding sequence is TGTGCCAGCAGCCCAGGGGGGAGTTCAGAGACCCAGTACTTC. Translated, it gives CASSPGGSSETQYF.

The CDR3 reads CASSLTRGQGRRETQYF. CDR3 nucleotide sequence: TGCGCCAGCAGCTTGACCAGGGGACAGGGCCGTCGGGAGACCCAGTACTTC. This chain links TRBV5-1 with TRBJ2-5, with 9 bases identical to TRBD1. CDR1 is SGHRS, CDR2 YFSETQ, per germline. The CDR3 has 17 amino acids. Trimming took 1 base from V and 5 from J; bases not matched to a gene: 12.

The V and J genes are TRBV5-6 and TRBJ2-5; D is unresolved. The CDR3 is 14 residues long. Trimming shortened V by 0 bases and J by 2 bases, and 8 bases separated the two germline ends. Germline-derived CDR1 and CDR2 are SGHDT and YYEEEE. CDR3 protein: CASSLALYQETQYF. For the CDR3, the DNA is TGTGCCAGCAGCTTGGCTCTCTATCAAGAGACCCAGTACTTC.

J is TRBJ1-1 and V is TRBV29-1; D possibly corresponds to TRBD1 (5 bases). Deletions cut 2 bases from V and 3 bases from J, with 13 bases between. Germline-derived CDR1 and CDR2 are SQVTM and ANQGSEA. The CDR3 is 14 amino acids. CDR3 DNA sequence: TGCAGCGTTGAAAACAGGCTTTCCGACACTGAAGCTTTCTTT. Protein sequence: CSVENRLSDTEAFF.

The chain links TRBV5-1 to TRBJ1-1, with a tentative D call TRBD1 (6 bases). In germline, CDR1 is SGHRS, CDR2 YFSETQ. The CDR3 sequence is 14 residues long. V was clipped by 3 bases and J by 1 base, with 10 bases between them. CDR3 coding DNA: TGCGCCAGCAGCTCTAGGACAGCGAACACTGAAGCTTTCTTT. Encoded protein: CASSSRTANTEAFF.

The sample holds a few counts of this clone. The gene calls are TRBV6-5 and TRBJ2-5; 8 bases are a match to TRBD2. The V segment lost 6 bases and the J segment 5 bases; nucleotides outside the gene matches: 11. This CDR3 region has 15 residues. CDR1 and CDR2 from the germline V gene are MNHEY and SVGAGI. The CDR3 nucleotides read TGTGCCAGCAGAAAGCCTGGCGGGAGGCGGGAGACCCAGTACTTC. Translation gives CASRKPGGRRETQYF.

The V gene is TRBV11-3, the J gene TRBJ2-7; maybe TRBD1 (6 bases). The CDR3 consists of 13 residues. The V end was cut by 5 bases, the J end by 6 bases, with 14 bases between. The V gene's germline CDR1 is SGHNT and CDR2 YENEEA. The DNA for the CDR3 is TGTGCCAGCAGCCGGTTACAGGGATCCGAGCAGTACTTC. Translation gives CASSRLQGSEQYF.

For the CDR3, the DNA is TGTGCCAGTAGTGGACAGTGGGGCCACAATGAGCAGTTCTTC. Translated: CASSGQWGHNEQFF. The V call is TRBV19, the J call TRBJ2-1; the D gene is possibly TRBD1 (6 bases). Deletions cut 5 bases from V and 5 bases from J, with 13 bases between. CDR3 size: 14 residues. Per the germline V gene, CDR1 is LNHDA and CDR2 is SQIVND (reference sequence).

This chain joins TRBV6-5 and TRBJ1-3; tentatively, D is TRBD1 (6 bases). V shed 6 bases and J shed 0 bases, with 12 bases lying between them. The CDR3 runs to 15 residues. Germline lookup yields CDR1 MNHEY and CDR2 SVGAGI. The CDR3 reads CASSTDRYSGNTIYF. CDR3 DNA: TGTGCCAGCAGCACAGACAGGTACTCTGGAAACACCATATATTTT.

In DNA form, the CDR3 reads TGTGCCAGCAGCTTGGGGACAGGGGCGAACTATGGCTACACCTTC. Amino acid sequence: CASSLGTGANYGYTF. This sequence joins TRBV7-9 and TRBJ1-2; 10 positions agree with TRBD1. V lost 3 bases, J lost 2 bases, and 3 bases stayed unmatched. This CDR3 spans 15 amino acids. CDR1 is SEHNR and CDR2 is FQNEAQ in the germline V gene (reference sequence).

The chain uses TRBV6-5 and TRBJ1-6; 7 nucleotides match TRBD1. CDR1 is MNHEY and CDR2 is SVGAGI in the germline V gene. The CDR3 sequence is 13 residues long. Trimming at V came to 6 bases and at J to 7 bases, leaving 3 bases not matched to a gene. The CDR3 is CASRWDRNSPLHF. The CDR3, as DNA: TGTGCCAGCAGATGGGACAGAAATTCACCCCTCCACTTT.